This entry lists 29 T cell receptor beta chains sequenced from one sample in a study of blood T cell repertoires in COVID-19. The table came from immunoSEQ multiplex PCR; TCRdb's copy has only in-frame clones and leaves some out. The data contain some 140,000 clones, approximately 85% of them singletons. The sample was peripheral blood. These receptors all come from a human donor in a cohort sampled during active COVID-19.

V is TRBV27 and J is TRBJ1-2; TRBD1 aligns across 7 bases. Germline V gene lookup returns CDR1 MNHEY and CDR2 SMNVEV (reference sequence). V shed 8 bases and J 8 bases; nucleotides not matched to a gene: 23. The CDR3 length is 17 residues. The CDR3, as DNA: TGTGCCAGCTCTGAGGACACAGGGGCCAGGGCATCAGGGGGCTACACCTTC. It encodes CASSEDTGARASGGYTF.

V is TRBV10-3 and J is TRBJ2-3, with D possibly being TRBD1 (6 bases). The CDR3 sequence is 15 residues long. CDR1 and CDR2 from the germline V gene are ENHRY and SYGVKD. Trimming pared 5 bases from V and 0 bases from J, leaving 12 bases between. CDR3 DNA: TGTGCCATCAGTTTGGGACAACCGAGCACAGATACGCAGTATTTT. Residues: CAISLGQPSTDTQYF.

The rearrangement links TRBV6-5 to TRBJ2-1, with 14 bases identical to TRBD2. The V gene's germline CDR1 is MNHEY and CDR2 SVGAGI. J gave up 8 bases and V 10 bases, and 7 bases lay outside the gene matches. This CDR3 spans 14 amino acids. The CDR3 DNA is TGTGCCACGGGGGGGACTAGCGGGAGTGATGAGCAGTTCTTC. The encoded protein is CATGGTSGSDEQFF.

This clone appeared a few times. The CDR3 DNA sequence: TGTGCCAGCAGCTTAGGAACAGGGGGCGAGCAGTACTTC. Amino acid sequence: CASSLGTGGEQYF. The V call is TRBV11-2, the J call TRBJ2-7; 8 bases align to TRBD1. With V trimmed by 1 base and J by 6 bases, 2 bases remained unmatched. This CDR3 spans 13 amino acids. Germline assignment: CDR1 SGHAT and CDR2 FQNNGV.

This chain joins TRBV7-7 and TRBJ2-1; D is perhaps TRBD2 (6 bases). Germline lookup yields CDR1 SSHAT and CDR2 FNYEAQ (reference sequence). V lost 3 bases and J lost 0, with 9 bases in between. The CDR3 is 15 amino acids. CDR3 in DNA: TGTGCCAGCAGCTTGGGACTGAGCTCCTACAATGAGCAGTTCTTC. Translating gives CASSLGLSSYNEQFF.

The chain uses TRBV5-1 and TRBJ1-4; D is unclear. The CDR3 loop spans 15 amino acids. CDR1 and CDR2 from the germline V gene are SGHRS and YFSETQ. V was trimmed by 4 bases and J by 7 bases, leaving 17 bases between them. This chain's CDR3 is CASSRGEGGGEKLFF. The CDR3, as DNA: TGCGCCAGCAGCCGCGGCGAGGGAGGCGGTGAAAAACTGTTTTTT. Supplemented by reference TRBV5-1 and TRBJ1-4, the full variable domain reads KAGVTQTPRYLIKTRGQQVTLSCSPISGHRSVSWYQQTPGQGLQFLFEYFSETQRNKGNFPGRFSGRQFSNSRSEMNVSTLELGDSALYLCASSRGEGGGEKLFFGSGTQLSVL.

The chain combines TRBV7-2 with TRBJ1-2; D gene uncertain. V lost 1 base and J 7 bases, leaving 7 bases between the germline ends. CDR1 and CDR2 from the germline V gene are SGHTA and FQGNSA. This CDR3 is 12 amino acids long. CDR3 in amino acids: CASSLDSFGYTF. The DNA for the CDR3 is TGTGCCAGCAGCTTAGACAGTTTTGGCTACACCTTC. The full variable domain, its missing parts supplied by reference TRBV7-2 and TRBJ1-2, is GAGVSQSPSNKVTEKGKDVELRCDPISGHTALYWYRQSLGQGLEFLIYFQGNSAPDKSGLPSDRFSAERTGGSVSTLTIQRTQQEDSAVYLCASSLDSFGYTFGSGTRLTVV.

Comments on this clone: At one of its ends the junction is not consistent with the germline gene, which may arise from a read error. CDR3 in DNA: TGTGCCAGCAGTTTGGGGGAACAGGGTACAACCGGGGAGCTGTTTTTT. This codes for CASSLGEQGTTGELFF. The chain employs TRBV5-4 and TRBJ2-2; a weak D match, TRBD1 (6 bases). The CDR3 runs 16 residues. The germline V gene has CDR1 SGHNT and CDR2 YYREEE (reference sequence).

In this sample, this clone turned up once. The chain's CDR3 is CASSVAGTYEQYF. Here the CDR3 DNA reads TGTGCCAGCAGCGTCGCGGGGACCTACGAGCAGTACTTC. The J gene is TRBJ2-7, the V gene TRBV7-2; the D gene is possibly TRBD2 (6 bases). V was cut by 5 bases and J by 2 bases, with 10 bases left in between. The length of the CDR3 is 13 residues. Germline V gives CDR1 SGHTA, CDR2 FQGNSA.

The chain has TRBV12-3 or TRBV12-4 and TRBJ1-5; the D is unclear. Trimming left V 6 bases short and J 5 bases short, with 11 bases between. The CDR3 covers 13 residues. In DNA, the CDR3 is TGTGCCAGCAGACGAGGGAAGGATCAGCCCCAGCATTTT. Amino acids: CASRRGKDQPQHF.

The chain combines TRBV5-3 with TRBJ2-4; D perhaps matches TRBD1 (6 bases). TRBV5-3 is sorted into the ORF group, with uncertain function. CDR3 length equals 17 residues. V was clipped by 7 bases and J by 0 bases, with 20 bases between them. CDR3 nucleotides: TGTGCCAGATGTACGATCGGGACATTTCTAGCCAAAAACATTCAGTACTTC. Translating gives CARCTIGTFLAKNIQYF.

The chain uses TRBV6-5 and TRBJ2-1, with 8 positions matching TRBD2. Looked up from germline, CDR1 is MNHEY and CDR2 is SVGAGI. V was clipped by 8 bases and J by 5 bases; unmatched bases: 11. The length of the CDR3 is 15 residues. CDR3 nucleotide sequence: TGTGCCAGCGGGGACGGGAGGGGTATCAACAATGAGCAGTTCTTC. The encoded protein is CASGDGRGINNEQFF.

This clone was found a few times. The chain recombines TRBV6-2 or TRBV6-3 with TRBJ1-2; possible D gene TRBD1, 5 bases. Trimming stripped 4 bases from V and 8 bases from J, with 26 bases between. Germline CDR1 and CDR2: MNHEY and SVGEGT. CDR3 length: 17 residues. Written as DNA, the CDR3 is TGTGCCAGCAGTTCCGATGGCCTGGGAGGGGCCCGTTCGGGCTACACCTTC. Amino acids: CASSSDGLGGARSGYTF.

In DNA, the CDR3 is TGTGCCAGCAGCTTACAGGGGGCGCGTGGCTACACCTTC. Its protein product is CASSLQGARGYTF. This chain joins TRBV7-3 and TRBJ1-2, with 8 bases fitting TRBD1. Per germline, CDR1 SGHTA and CDR2 FQGTGA. There are 13 residues in the CDR3. V was clipped by 2 bases and J by 7 bases; unmatched bases: 3.

The V gene is TRBV5-1, the J gene TRBJ2-5; 14 positions match TRBD2. V shed 0 bases, J shed 5 bases, and the junction held 3 bases outside the gene matches. Per germline, CDR1 SGHRS and CDR2 YFSETQ. The CDR3 loop spans 16 amino acids. CDR3 in amino acids: CASSLGLAGGLETQYF. CDR3 nucleotides: TGCGCCAGCAGCTTGGGACTAGCGGGGGGGCTCGAGACCCAGTACTTC.

V is TRBV9 and J is TRBJ1-6; D call uncertain. V was cut by 1 base and J by 5 bases, with 4 bases left in between. CDR1 and CDR2 (germline): SGDLS, YYNGEE. The CDR3 covers 13 residues. The chain's CDR3 is CASSVNNNSPLHF. The CDR3 DNA is TGTGCCAGCAGCGTAAATAATAATTCACCCCTCCACTTT.

The chain has TRBV9 and TRBJ1-1; TRBD1 aligns across 7 bases. Unmatched junction bases numbered 3, after V lost 3 bases and J lost 4 bases. Germline-derived CDR1 and CDR2 are SGDLS and YYNGEE. The CDR3 covers 13 residues. The CDR3 DNA is TGTGCCAGCAGCGCGGGACAGACCACTGAAGCTTTCTTT. This encodes CASSAGQTTEAFF.

The V gene is TRBV15, the J gene TRBJ1-2; D is uncertain. CDR1 and CDR2 (germline): LNHNV, YYDKDF (reference sequence). Trimming removed 0 bases at V and 6 bases at J, with 17 bases between. This CDR3 spans 16 amino acids. The CDR3: CATSRDRVSSGNGYTF. CDR3 coding DNA: TGTGCCACCAGCAGAGATCGTGTCAGCTCAGGAAATGGCTACACCTTC.

This clone was seen only a few times. V is TRBV7-8 and J is TRBJ2-3, with 14 bases identical to TRBD2. Trimming took 4 bases from V and 6 from J; bases not matched to a gene: 0. Looked up from germline, CDR1 is SGHVS and CDR2 is FQNEAQ. The CDR3 runs to 14 residues. The CDR3 protein is CASSWTSGGDTQYF. For the CDR3, the DNA is TGTGCCAGCAGCTGGACTAGCGGGGGGGATACGCAGTATTTT. Combining the CDR3 with reference TRBV7-8 and TRBJ2-3 gives the whole variable domain GAGVSQSPRYKVAKRGQDVALRCDPISGHVSLFWYQQALGQGPEFLTYFQNEAQLDKSGLPSDRFFAERPEGSVSTLKIQRTQQEDSAVYLCASSWTSGGDTQYFGPGTRLTVL.

The V call is TRBV30, the J call TRBJ1-2, with a weak D call TRBD1 (6 bases). The CDR3 runs to 13 residues. V lost 3 bases, J lost 4 bases, and 12 bases lay in between. Germline CDR1 GTSNPN, CDR2 SVGIG (reference sequence). CDR3 nucleotides: TGTGCCTGGAGCGCTATAGGGGGCTATGGCTACACCTTC. This codes for CAWSAIGGYGYTF.

This chain uses TRBV5-1 with TRBJ1-4; no definite D call. Trimming removed 4 bases from V and 10 bases from J, with 11 bases in between. CDR1 and CDR2 from the germline V gene are SGHRS and YFSETQ. The CDR3 contains 12 residues. This CDR3 reads CASSETTTKLFF. The CDR3 coding sequence is TGCGCCAGCAGCGAGACGACAACAAAACTGTTTTTT.

The chain combines TRBV9 with TRBJ1-2; 10 positions agree with TRBD1. Germline V CDR1 and CDR2: SGDLS, YYNGEE. Trimming took 0 bases from V and 3 from J; bases not matched to a gene: 5. The CDR3 runs 16 residues. Written as DNA, the CDR3 is TGTGCCAGCAGCGTAGTTGGGACAGGGGAAGACTATGGCTACACCTTC. Its protein is CASSVVGTGEDYGYTF.

V and J are TRBV9 and TRBJ1-1; D perhaps matches TRBD1 (6 bases). Germline loops: CDR1 SGDLS, CDR2 YYNGEE. This CDR3 is built from 14 residues. The V gene lost 4 bases and the J gene lost 1 base, with 11 bases spanning the gap. CDR3 sequence: CASSSGTPNTEAFF. As DNA, the CDR3 is TGTGCCAGCAGCTCCGGGACACCGAACACTGAAGCTTTCTTT.

The V gene is TRBV5-4, the J gene TRBJ2-1, with TRBD2 identical over 13 bases. This CDR3 comprises 16 residues. In germline, CDR1 is SGHNT, CDR2 YYREEE (reference sequence). Trimming at V came to 0 bases and at J to 5 bases, leaving 2 bases not matched to a gene. CDR3 in amino acids: CASSLGGLAGHNEQFF. The CDR3 nucleotides read TGTGCCAGCAGCTTGGGGGGACTAGCGGGACACAATGAGCAGTTCTTC.

The chain combines TRBV7-3 with TRBJ2-3; 10 positions agree with TRBD1. Germline V CDR1 and CDR2: SGHTA, FQGTGA. Trimming at V came to 6 bases and at J to 3 bases, leaving 6 bases not matched to a gene. This CDR3 is built from 15 residues. The chain's CDR3 is CASSQDRGRTDTQYF. Here the CDR3 DNA reads TGTGCCAGCAGTCAGGACAGGGGGAGGACAGATACGCAGTATTTT.

This chain joins TRBV11-3 and TRBJ2-5, with 10 bases that match TRBD2. The V gene's germline CDR1 is SGHNT and CDR2 YENEEA. The J segment lost 2 bases and the V segment lost 1 base, leaving 16 bases of the junction unmatched. There are 20 residues in the CDR3. The CDR3 spells CASSLVKWELAGTIQETQYF. The CDR3 bases are TGTGCCAGCAGCTTAGTTAAGTGGGAACTAGCGGGGACGATACAAGAGACCCAGTACTTC.

This clone has just a few counts. This chain uses TRBV5-4 with TRBJ2-7; 12 bases line up with TRBD2. Trimming cost V 0 bases and J 7 bases; bases outside gene matches: 8. This CDR3 contains 16 residues. Per germline, CDR1 SGHNT and CDR2 YYREEE (reference sequence). The CDR3 DNA follows: TGTGCCAGCAGCTTGGGCGGACTAGCGGGAATGGGGGAGCAGTACGTC. It codes for CASSLGGLAGMGEQYV.

The rearrangement links TRBV9 to TRBJ1-2; D is undetermined. This CDR3 contains 12 residues. The germline V and J ends were trimmed by 5 bases and 2 bases, with 7 bases remaining between them. Germline V gene data show CDR1 as SGDLS and CDR2 as YYNGEE. CDR3 DNA sequence: TGTGCCAGCAGTCCGGGAAACTATGGCTACACCTTC. Translation: CASSPGNYGYTF.

The rearrangement links TRBV5-6 to TRBJ2-3, with 10 nucleotides matching TRBD2. The CDR3 has 13 residues. Germline CDR1 SGHDT, CDR2 YYEEEE. V trimming: 7 bases; J trimming: 5 bases; junction bases outside the gene matches: 4. DNA for the CDR3: TGTGCCAGCCAGCGGGGGGGCCGAGATACGCAGTATTTT. Protein: CASQRGGRDTQYF.